Given below is one TCR beta chain in context. Its antigen specificity is not known. Per-base quality was not reported, and no clone a single base away is much larger than it. This specimen belongs to a study of T cell responses to AZD1222 COVID-19 vaccine (dated by TCRdb to the early 2020s). Turning to the overall study: A total of about 250 trial participants underwent TCR sequencing, of whom about 200 had received two doses of AZD1222 and around 25 had received two doses of the MenACWY control vaccine. Trial participants were enrolled by age into subgroups of 18-55, 56-69 and 70-plus years, and around 140, 26 and 57 TCR-sequenced participants, respectively, were included in these subgroups. Summary of the overall study and its limitations: Vaccine-associated CD4 TCRs spanned the whole spike protein, with dominant responses in regions 160-218 and 743-854. The 56-69-year group was small, and its depth increase did not reach significance, likely because of low power. Because no samples from the day 14 peak response were available, repertoires could be characterized only after the peak T cell response. After two AZD1222 doses, both the breadth and the depth of spike-specific TCRs were significantly higher than at day 0 and than in MenACWY recipients. Conclusions about previously exposed vaccinees are limited, since just 6 or 7 AZD1222 recipients were seropositive for SARS-CoV-2 at baseline. Nearly half of unique spike-specific TCRs reportedly recognized epitopes outside regions mutated in the B.1.351 and B.1.1.7 variants. Participants were mostly white British, with more females than males. The authors suggested clonal diversity may have been underestimated.

The time point tag for this specimen amounts to: baseline before first vaccination. What this sample's treatment or condition label stands for: meningococcal conjugate vaccine given as trial control. The vaccinee samples were drawn from two UK trials, COV001 and COV002, one of which was a single-blind randomized controlled phase 2/3 trial testing AZD1222 (ChAdOx1 nCoV-19) in healthy adults. Trial participant PBMC samples were collected at day 0 and day 28 after the second dose for TCRbeta chain sequencing. The CDR3 regions of human TCRbeta chains were subjected to immunosequencing. From the authors' description of their analysis: TCRs in the repertoires were compared against a reference library of SARS-CoV-2-specific TCRs that had been generated with the MIRA antigen-specificity platform. Breadth was defined as the fraction of unique TCRs that were SARS-CoV-2-associated. Depth was defined as the fraction of total T cells that were SARS-CoV-2-associated. Each spike-specific TCR was assigned to its reactive spike region and to a CD4 or CD8 class using the MIRA data. Log10-transformed breadth and depth values were compared by one-way ANOVA with Sidak's multiple comparisons tests. In its TCRdb copy, this immuneACCESS table keeps in-frame sequences only and misses some clones. Where compared with another copy, unresolved V genes explain less than half of these, and the others have no known cause. D and trimming come from the DNA, and the V and J calls and clone size come from that table. The sample yields about 110,000 clones; roughly 87% were counted once. The ten largest clones capture less than 4% of the sample.

CDR1 and CDR2 are drawn from the germline V gene (reference sequence): LNHDA, SQIVND. The CDR3 holds 17 amino acids from the cysteine to the phenylalanine. The read is trimmed to its CDR3 DNA, 51 bases read in frame from base 1. A distance of 13 bases separates the germline ends of V and J, which lose 0 bases and 2 bases respectively. This chain joins TRBV19 to TRBJ2-2; the D region is possibly TRBD1 or TRBD2, each matching across 5 bases. The origin of this receptor is an adult in good health. The sequencing here drew on peripheral blood, taken on day 0 of MenACWY control vaccination. The nucleotides are TGTGCCAGTAGTATAGATCGGCCAGGGAGAAACACCGGGGAGCTGTTTTTT. It translates as CASSIDRPGRNTGELFF.